The rows below give T cell receptor beta chains drawn from one sample of a study of PD-L1 blockade in urothelial cancer. Assay: immunoSEQ multiplex PCR; the TCRdb copy retains only in-frame clones and omits some. There are 55,000 to 85,000 clones in the sample; roughly nine tenths occur only once, and 3.4% lies in the top ten. This specimen was PBMCs, taken around atezolizumab (anti-PD-L1) treatment. The receptors derive from a man between 60 and 75 years old with urothelial cancer. The CDR3 runs from the conserved cysteine through the conserved F or W. Each record gives: J gene, V gene, clone size, D gene, CDR3 protein, CDR3 DNA. D genes are given only for firm matches. Not every row has a clone size; where given, it reads once, few, many or a size class.

TRBJ2-4	TRBV5-4	NA	NA	CASSLSSGVENIQYF	TGTGCCAGCAGCTTGTCATCGGGGGTTGAAAACATTCAGTACTTC
TRBJ1-5	TRBV2	NA	TRBD1	CASSSPGQGVQPQHF	TGTGCCAGCAGTTCTCCGGGACAGGGGGTTCAGCCCCAGCATTTT
TRBJ2-5	TRBV10-1	NA	TRBD2	CASSLGLAGNQETQYF	TGCGCCAGCAGTCTTGGACTAGCGGGAAACCAAGAGACCCAGTACTTC
TRBJ1-2	TRBV6-5	NA	NA	CASSYSAAGTNYGYTF	TGTGCCAGCAGTTACTCAGCGGCGGGCACTAACTATGGCTACACCTTC
TRBJ2-3	TRBV5-6	NA	TRBD1	CASSFWTGMADTQYF	TGTGCCAGCAGCTTCTGGACAGGGATGGCAGATACGCAGTATTTT
TRBJ2-1	TRBV28	NA	TRBD2	CATNLPGGNEQFF	TGTGCCACTAACCTACCGGGGGGGAATGAGCAGTTCTTC
TRBJ2-5	TRBV10-2	NA	NA	CASRLGGGFEETQYF	TGCGCCAGCAGGCTAGGGGGGGGATTCGAGGAGACCCAGTACTTC
TRBJ1-3	TRBV6-6	NA	NA	CASSPLGQGGNTIYF	TGTGCCAGCAGTCCCCTGGGGCAGGGTGGAAACACCATATATTTT
TRBJ1-1	TRBV5-1	NA	TRBD1	CASSLRDRVTEAFF	TGCGCCAGCAGCTTAAGGGACAGGGTAACTGAAGCTTTCTTT
TRBJ1-6	TRBV9	NA	NA	CASSVAQGNNSPLHF	TGTGCCAGCAGCGTAGCGCAGGGAAATAATTCACCCCTCCACTTT
TRBJ2-1	TRBV6-1	NA	NA	CASSGPLGWEDNEQFF	TGTGCCAGCAGTGGTCCCCTAGGCTGGGAGGACAATGAGCAGTTCTTC
TRBJ2-2	TRBV6-1	NA	TRBD1	CASRTGGNTGELFF	TGTGCCAGCAGAACAGGGGGAAACACCGGGGAGCTGTTTTTT
TRBJ2-3	TRBV27	NA	NA	CASSRGFSTDTQYF	TGTGCCAGCTCTAGGGGGTTTAGCACAGATACGCAGTATTTT
TRBJ1-1	TRBV7-2	NA	NA	CASSLSYRNTEAFF	TGTGCCAGCAGCCTCTCCTACAGAAACACTGAAGCTTTCTTT
TRBJ2-2	TRBV6-4	NA	TRBD1	CASSETLRTGRANTGELFF	TGTGCCAGCAGTGAGACACTTCGGACAGGTAGAGCGAACACCGGGGAGCTGTTTTTT
TRBJ2-3	TRBV11-2	NA	TRBD1	CASSSHRTGGDTSTDTQYF	TGTGCCAGCAGCTCCCACCGGACAGGGGGGGATACTAGCACAGATACGCAGTATTTT
TRBJ2-5	TRBV18	NA	NA	CASSSYQETQYF	TGTGCCAGCTCATCGTACCAAGAGACCCAGTACTTC
TRBJ2-2	TRBV19	NA	NA	CASRRVNTGELFF	TGTGCCAGCCGCAGGGTGAACACCGGGGAGCTGTTTTTT
TRBJ2-3	TRBV5-1	NA	TRBD1	CASSLADLDRGSDTQYF	TGCGCCAGCAGCTTAGCTGACTTGGACAGGGGTTCCGATACGCAGTATTTT
TRBJ2-2	TRBV15	NA	NA	CATSRDSATPGDTGELFF	TGTGCCACCAGCAGAGATTCCGCGACACCCGGGGACACCGGGGAGCTGTTTTTT
TRBJ2-5	TRBV7-2	NA	NA	CASSLFKGKETQYF	TGTGCCAGCAGCTTATTCAAGGGGAAAGAGACCCAGTACTTC
TRBJ2-7	TRBV28	NA	TRBD2	CASLPGGAGVVGEQYF	TGTGCCAGTCTCCCCGGGGGGGCGGGAGTGGTAGGCGAGCAGTACTTC
TRBJ2-3	TRBV4-1	NA	NA	CASSQGSDSDTQYF	TGCGCCAGCAGCCAAGGGTCCGACTCAGATACGCAGTATTTT
TRBJ1-3	TRBV10-3	NA	TRBD1	CATVGLQGASGNTIYF	TGTGCCACGGTGGGACTACAGGGGGCCTCCGGAAACACCATATATTTT
TRBJ2-1	TRBV7-6	NA	TRBD2	CASTQRGHYNEQFF	TGTGCCAGCACACAGCGGGGGCACTACAATGAGCAGTTCTTC
TRBJ2-5	TRBV5-1	few	NA	CASSLGAGRTETQYF	TGCGCCAGCAGCTTGGGGGCGGGCAGGACAGAGACCCAGTACTTC
TRBJ2-7	TRBV30	NA	NA	CACSRDNYEQYF	TGTGCCTGTTCCCGGGACAACTACGAGCAGTACTTC
TRBJ1-1	TRBV7-2	once	TRBD1	CASSSYRGIMNTEAFF	TGTGCCAGCAGCTCCTACAGGGGGATAATGAACACTGAAGCTTTCTTT
TRBJ2-3	TRBV4-1	NA	TRBD1	CASSPLGQGPLPNTDTQYF	TGCGCCAGCAGCCCCCTGGGACAGGGTCCCCTCCCTAACACAGATACGCAGTATTTT
TRBJ1-5	TRBV5-4	NA	NA	CASSSGSNQPQHF	TGTGCCAGCAGCTCAGGTTCCAATCAGCCCCAGCATTTT
TRBJ2-4	TRBV28	NA	NA	CASSLVETGNRNIQYF	TGTGCCAGCAGTTTGGTCGAGACAGGCAATCGGAACATTCAGTACTTC
TRBJ1-1	TRBV5-4	NA	TRBD1	CASRSHGTGGRNTEAFF	TGTGCCAGCAGAAGCCATGGGACAGGGGGCAGGAACACTGAAGCTTTCTTT
TRBJ2-1	TRBV27	NA	TRBD2	CASILVAGFSNEQFF	TGTGCCAGCATCTTAGTAGCGGGGTTTTCCAATGAGCAGTTCTTC
TRBJ2-5	TRBV7-2	NA	NA	CASSLGGSGGGETQYF	TGTGCCAGCAGCTTAGGAGGTAGCGGAGGAGGGGAGACCCAGTACTTC
TRBJ2-1	TRBV7-9	NA	NA	CASSLLATPSYNEQFF	TGTGCCAGCAGCTTACTCGCTACCCCCTCCTACAATGAGCAGTTCTTC
TRBJ2-1	TRBV2	NA	NA	CASSRRLVPYNEQFF	TGTGCCAGCAGCCGTCGACTAGTCCCCTACAATGAGCAGTTCTTC
TRBJ2-3	TRBV2	NA	NA	CASSEGWRVRTDTQYF	TGTGCCAGCAGTGAAGGGTGGAGGGTAAGGACAGATACGCAGTATTTT
TRBJ1-3	TRBV5-4	NA	NA	CASSSNPGNTIYF	TGTGCCAGCAGCTCCAATCCTGGAAACACCATATATTTT
TRBJ1-2	TRBV6-5	NA	TRBD1	CASSYSTGGAYGYTF	TGTGCCAGCAGTTACTCGACAGGGGGCGCCTATGGCTACACCTTC
TRBJ2-3	TRBV10-3	NA	TRBD2	CAISELAGGLTDTQYF	TGTGCCATCAGTGAGTTAGCGGGAGGGCTTACAGATACGCAGTATTTT
TRBJ2-7	TRBV6-9	few	TRBD1	CASSLDREREYEQYF	TGTGCCAGCAGTTTGGACAGGGAGAGGGAATACGAGCAGTACTTC
TRBJ1-3	TRBV29-1	few	TRBD1	CSVARGTGLNGNTIYF	TGCAGCGTTGCCAGGGGGACAGGGCTTAATGGAAACACCATATATTTT
TRBJ2-3	TRBV7-2	few	TRBD2	CASSSTSGINTDTQYF	TGTGCCAGCAGCTCCACTAGCGGGATAAACACAGATACGCAGTATTTT
TRBJ2-1	TRBV5-1	NA	NA	CASSLGLGGTVDEQFF	TGCGCCAGCAGCTTGGGACTAGGGGGGACAGTCGATGAGCAGTTCTTC
TRBJ2-1	TRBV5-4	NA	TRBD1	CASSSDRANEQFF	TGTGCCAGCAGCTCGGACAGGGCCAATGAGCAGTTCTTC
TRBJ2-3	TRBV7-9	NA	TRBD1	CASSSDRARDTQYF	TGTGCCAGCAGCTCGGACAGGGCAAGAGATACGCAGTATTTT
TRBJ2-3	TRBV5-4	NA	TRBD1	CASSLSGTGRDTQYF	TGTGCCAGCAGCTTATCCGGGACAGGAAGGGATACGCAGTATTTT
TRBJ2-5	TRBV7-2	NA	TRBD2	CASMPHGGTSWAETQYF	TGTGCCAGCATGCCCCACGGCGGGACTAGTTGGGCGGAGACCCAGTACTTC
TRBJ1-2	TRBV6-6	NA	TRBD1	CASSQEGASYGYTF	TGTGCCAGCAGTCAGGAGGGGGCCAGCTATGGCTACACCTTC
TRBJ1-2	TRBV30	NA	NA	CAWSEQLYGYTF	TGTGCCTGGAGTGAACAGTTATATGGCTACACCTTC
TRBJ2-5	TRBV10-1	NA	TRBD2	CASRVTSGNQETQYF	TGCGCCAGCAGGGTCACTAGCGGAAATCAAGAGACCCAGTACTTC
TRBJ1-4	TRBV9	once	NA	CASSTGANEKLFF	TGTGCCAGCTCCACAGGCGCAAATGAAAAACTGTTTTTT